The present entry profiles one TCR beta chain with its context. The data originate from a study of T cell changes during pregnancy in multiple sclerosis. Germline CDR1 SGDLS, CDR2 YYNGEE. The CDR3 has 14 amino acids. V was shortened by 6 bases and J by 0 bases, with 11 bases between the two germline ends. TCRdb's table, derived via immunoSEQ multiplex PCR, lists solely in-frame clones and lacks some. The table has roughly 110,000 clones, 80% to 95% seen once. The chain combines TRBV9 with TRBJ2-3, with a tentative D call TRBD1 (6 bases). The sequence was collected from a female donor in good health, enrolled as a control in a pregnancy study. The specimen comprised peripheral blood, sampled in the third trimester of pregnancy. CDR3 residues: CASIGGSSTDTQYF. The CDR3 bases are TGTGCCAGCATAGGGGGTTCAAGCACAGATACGCAGTATTTT.